This is a list of T cell receptor beta chains from one sample in a study of OX40 agonist ivuxolimab in advanced cancers. Profiling relied on immunoSEQ multiplex PCR, and the TCRdb table lists in-frame clones only, not all of them. The table lists roughly 92,000 clones, about 90% of them singletons. Sequencing was performed on CD4+ or CD8+ T cells sorted from blood, taken in a trial of the OX40 agonist ivuxolimab. The receptors here all came from an adult with an advanced solid tumor such as melanoma, head and neck, liver or kidney cancer. Each CDR3 is given with its conserved first and last residue. The D gene is left open where the match is weak. Not all rows give a size; the values are once, few, many and, for expanded clones, a class.

d_call j_call v_call clone_size cdr3_aa cdr3_nt
TRBD1 TRBJ1-2 TRBV27 NA CASSGPGQGARGYTF TGTGCCAGCAGTGGACCGGGACAGGGGGCGAGGGGCTACACCTTC
TRBD1 TRBJ2-1 TRBV5-8 NA CASSLARDSLSYNEQFF TGTGCCAGCAGCTTGGCCAGGGACAGCCTCTCCTACAATGAGCAGTTCTTC
TRBD1 TRBJ2-7 TRBV6-6 NA CASSYSRDRAYEQYF TGTGCCAGCAGTTACTCGCGGGACAGGGCGTACGAGCAGTACTTC
NA TRBJ2-1 TRBV19 once CASSIDLVFNEQFF TGTGCCAGTAGTATAGATCTGGTGTTCAATGAGCAGTTCTTC
NA TRBJ2-7 TRBV4-1 NA CASSQDFPGFSYEQYF TGCGCCAGCAGCCAAGATTTCCCTGGGTTCTCCTACGAGCAGTACTTC
TRBD1 TRBJ2-6 TRBV30 NA CAWRGTGVFSGANVLTF TGTGCCTGGAGGGGGACAGGGGTCTTCTCTGGGGCCAACGTCCTGACTTTC
NA TRBJ1-2 TRBV2 NA CASSERSYGYTF TGTGCCAGCAGTGAACGTAGCTATGGCTACACCTTC
TRBD1 TRBJ1-4 TRBV7-9 few CASSFWDSSNEKLFF TGTGCCAGCAGCTTTTGGGACAGTTCTAATGAAAAACTGTTTTTT
NA TRBJ1-5 TRBV18 once CASRRTGNQPQHF TGTGCCAGCCGACGGACAGGCAATCAGCCCCAGCATTTT
NA TRBJ1-2 TRBV27 NA CASSPLGNYGYTF TGTGCCAGCAGCCCACTCGGTAACTATGGCTACACCTTC
TRBD2 TRBJ2-1 TRBV15 NA CATSRYLAGNNEQFF TGTGCCACCAGCAGGTATCTAGCGGGTAACAATGAGCAGTTCTTC
TRBD1 TRBJ1-3 TRBV19 NA CASSIRGQGSSGNTIYF TGTGCCAGTAGTATTCGAGGACAGGGGAGCTCTGGAAACACCATATATTTT
TRBD2 TRBJ2-6 TRBV27 NA CASSHRGETGVLTF TGTGCCAGCAGTCATCGGGGGGAAACAGGCGTCCTGACTTTC
NA TRBJ2-7 TRBV5-1 NA CASSLPAGVSEQYF TGCGCCAGCAGCTTGCCAGCGGGTGTATCCGAGCAGTACTTC
TRBD1 TRBJ1-2 TRBV25-1 NA CASSDRDRGYGYTF TGTGCCAGCAGCGACCGGGACAGGGGATATGGCTACACCTTC
NA TRBJ2-3 TRBV9 NA CASSKYRGTDTQYF TGTGCCAGCAGCAAGTACAGGGGCACAGATACGCAGTATTTT